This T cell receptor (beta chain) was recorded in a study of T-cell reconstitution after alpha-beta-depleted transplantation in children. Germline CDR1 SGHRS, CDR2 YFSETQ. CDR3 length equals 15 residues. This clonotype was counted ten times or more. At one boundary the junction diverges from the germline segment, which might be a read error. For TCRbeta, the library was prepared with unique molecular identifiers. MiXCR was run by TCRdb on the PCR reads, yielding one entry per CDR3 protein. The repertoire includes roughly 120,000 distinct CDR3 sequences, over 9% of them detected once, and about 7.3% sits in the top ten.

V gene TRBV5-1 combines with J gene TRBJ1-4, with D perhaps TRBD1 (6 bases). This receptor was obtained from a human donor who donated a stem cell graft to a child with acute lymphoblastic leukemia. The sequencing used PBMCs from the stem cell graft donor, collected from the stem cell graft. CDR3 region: CASSSVGGANEKLFF. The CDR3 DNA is TGCGCCAGCAGCTCGGTGGGGGGGGCTAACGAAAAACTGTTTTTT.